These 6 T cell receptor beta chains came from one sample sequenced in a study of human T cells and chemical hapten exposure. Using its own MiXCR run on the RACE reads, TCRdb lists one record per CDR3 protein. The data contain 11,000 to 15,000 distinct CDR3 sequences, roughly 15% of them singletons. As for time point: patch test 1, 2 weeks after DPC sensitization. The treatment: therapeutic diphenylcyclopropenone sensitization with weekly scalp DPC. The specimen comprised whole blood, sampled in connection with sensitization to the hapten diphenylcyclopropenone (DPC). The receptors originated from a woman in her 30s with alopecia areata. Some clones in this sample may be carry-over from other donors' samples.

This clonotype rates as medium-sized. The chain couples TRBV10-2 to TRBJ1-1, with 7 bases aligning to TRBD1. V gave up 6 bases and J gave up 1 base; unmatched junction bases: 8. The length of the CDR3 is 15 residues. CDR1 is WSHSY and CDR2 is SAAADI in the germline V gene. CDR3 nucleotides: TGCGCCAGCAGGGGGTGGGGACAGACGAACACTGAAGCTTTCTTT. This translates into CASRGWGQTNTEAFF.

This clonotype counts as medium-sized. J is TRBJ2-3 and V is TRBV20-1; possible D gene TRBD2, 6 bases. Germline V gives CDR1 DFQATT, CDR2 SNEGSKA (reference sequence). This CDR3 has 15 residues. V lost 3 bases, J lost 1 base, and 14 bases lay in between. The CDR3 here is CSASLRGRGTDTQYF. The CDR3 region has the DNA TGCAGTGCTAGTTTGCGGGGAAGGGGCACAGATACGCAGTATTTT.

This clonotype counts as medium-sized (0.01 to 0.1%). V and J are TRBV20-1 and TRBJ1-5, with D possibly being TRBD1 (5 bases). CDR3 size: 14 residues. V lost 5 bases, J lost 1 base, and 12 bases lay in between. Germline CDR1 is DFQATT and CDR2 is SNEGSKA (reference sequence). The CDR3 DNA sequence: TGCAGTGCTTCCAGGGATACAAGCAATCAGCCCCAGCATTTT. Its protein product is CSASRDTSNQPQHF.

This clonotype was seen at least ten times. The chain recombines TRBV18 with TRBJ2-7, with 7 bases aligning to TRBD1. The germline CDR1 and CDR2 sequences are KGHSH and LQKENI. V lost 1 base, J lost 6 bases, and 9 bases stayed unmatched. The CDR3 totals 15 residues. CDR3 DNA: TGTGCCAGCTCACCACTAAATACAGGGGTTGCCGAGCAGTACGTC. Residues: CASSPLNTGVAEQYV.

The chain couples TRBV29-1 to TRBJ2-1, with TRBD2 identical over 13 bases. V was pared by 7 bases and J by 7 bases, with 13 bases of the junction left unmatched. The CDR3 is 16 amino acids. From germline, CDR1 is SQVTM and CDR2 ANQGSEA. The CDR3 bases are TGCAGCGCATGGACTAGCGGGAGCCGCGCGGGTAATGAGCAGTTCTTC. Amino acid sequence: CSAWTSGSRAGNEQFF.

This clonotype qualifies as medium-sized (0.01 to 0.1%). The V call is TRBV10-1, the J call TRBJ1-4, with a tentative D call TRBD1 (5 bases). From germline, CDR1 is WNHNN and CDR2 SYGVQD (reference sequence). The V gene lost 7 bases and the J gene lost 8 bases, with 20 bases spanning the gap. CDR3 length equals 15 residues. Here the CDR3 reads CASKMGVRGWEKLFF. CDR3 nucleotides: TGCGCCAGCAAAATGGGGGTGCGAGGATGGGAAAAACTGTTTTTT.